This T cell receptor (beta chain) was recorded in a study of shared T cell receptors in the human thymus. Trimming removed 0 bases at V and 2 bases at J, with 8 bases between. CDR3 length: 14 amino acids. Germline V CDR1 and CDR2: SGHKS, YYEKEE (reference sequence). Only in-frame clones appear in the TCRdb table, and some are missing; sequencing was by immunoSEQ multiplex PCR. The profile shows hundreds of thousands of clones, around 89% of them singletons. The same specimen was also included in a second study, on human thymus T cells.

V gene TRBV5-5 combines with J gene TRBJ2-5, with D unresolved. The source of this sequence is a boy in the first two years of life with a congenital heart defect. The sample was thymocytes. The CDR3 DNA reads TGTGCCAGCAGCTTGGGTTTAGAGCAAGAGACCCAGTACTTC. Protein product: CASSLGLEQETQYF.